Below, one TCR beta chain is given with its context. There is no known antigen for this receptor. Base qualities are not provided; no much larger clone lies one nucleotide away. The immunoSEQ assay was used to generate TCR beta chain sequences from genomic DNA. As for the authors' bioinformatics: CDR3 sequences not starting with the conserved framework cysteine at position 104 were manually removed. Clonality was calculated as one minus the normalized Shannon's Diversity Index, with values ranging from 0 (maximal diversity) to 1 (oligoclonal). To check whether a given CDR3 had different frequencies in two samples, for example brain versus blood, chi-squared comparison-of-proportions tests were used. Public clonotypes were identified by searching immuneACCESS, and similarity to known antiviral clonotypes was assessed with the VDJdb browser. As stored in TCRdb, this immuneACCESS dataset retains in-frame rearrangements with V and J assigned. A fraction of the clones does not appear; measured against another copy, unresolved V genes explain less than half of the discrepancy, and the remainder lacks a known reason. V and J calls and clone size are given by that table; D and trimming were obtained from the DNA. This sample has 62,000 or so clones in its table, and 95% to 96% of those were observed once. Jointly, the top ten make up 0.35% to 0.4% of the sample.

These data belong to a study of brain T cells in children with intractable seizures (dated by TCRdb to the early 2020s). As for the study more broadly: Resected brain tissue from 45 to 60 pediatric epilepsy surgery cases was first screened for immune gene transcripts using a NanoString immunology panel. Among the roughly 12 selected surgery cases, pre-surgery blood was additionally sequenced for eight, leaving four cases with brain tissue only. Study-wide conclusions, independent of this receptor: The patients' HCMV serostatus was not known, and viral specificity was inferred solely from CDR3 sequence similarity. Sequencing depth differed between pre- and post-surgery blood, so clones missing from the pre-surgery sample may reflect undersampling.

The V and J ends are trimmed by 0 bases and 0 bases, leaving 13 bases between them. Including cysteine and phenylalanine, the CDR3 has 18 amino acids. The CDR3 DNA has 54 bases and is translated from base 1. CDR1 and CDR2 (SGHRS, YFSETQ) derive from the germline V gene. The time point label, as the study defines it: resected brain tissue, or blood drawn just prior to surgery. The surgery cases that showed the highest brain T cell transcript signatures were chosen for TCR beta chain sequencing of brain tissue, and of blood when it was available. Patients had been treated with at least one anti-epileptic drug before surgery. The TCR-sequenced patients were children whose drug-resistant epilepsy was caused by tuberous sclerosis complex, focal cortical dysplasia, Rasmussen encephalitis or hemimegalencephaly. The blood samples were collected right before the epilepsy surgery. Bulk genomic DNA was extracted from unsorted brain tissue and whole blood with the Monarch genomic DNA purification kit.

Source: peripheral blood, taken at surgery. This sequence uses TRBV5-1 and TRBJ2-6, with a tentative D gene TRBD2 over 5 matching bases. The TCR originated in a boy under two years old with focal cortical dysplasia and intractable seizures. The nucleotide sequence is TGCGCCAGCAGCTTGGTTCGGGGTGAGGACTCTGGGGCCAACGTCCTGACTTTC. Translated, it reads CASSLVRGEDSGANVLTF.